This T cell receptor (beta chain) is from a study of blood T cell repertoires in COVID-19. Study information: COVID-19 samples from acute and convalescent phases originated in the United States, Italy and Spain. Nucleic acid was either cDNA or gDNA, and it came from T cells, B-cell-depleted T cells, or PBMCs.

There are a few counts of this clone. Authors' data handling: Using reference gene primer amplification, nucleated cell counts were estimated. The method was immunoSEQ multiplex PCR; TCRdb's version includes in-frame clones alone and lacks a portion of them. V, J and clone size reflect that table, while D and trimming were determined from the DNA. Of about 260,000 clones listed, 80% to 90% are singletons. V dropped 6 bases and J dropped 11; count of bases not matched to a gene: 23. This CDR3 region has 17 residues. Germline V gene lookup returns CDR1 MNHEY and CDR2 SVGEGT. The TCR comes from a man between 60 and 75 years old with acute or convalescent COVID-19. J is TRBJ1-1 and V is TRBV6-2 or TRBV6-3, with 8 bases aligning to TRBD1. Sequencing input: peripheral blood. CDR3 sequence reads: CASSRARDRFRITVAFF. The CDR3 bases are TGTGCCAGCAGCCGTGCTCGGGACAGGTTTCGGATTACAGTGGCTTTCTTT.